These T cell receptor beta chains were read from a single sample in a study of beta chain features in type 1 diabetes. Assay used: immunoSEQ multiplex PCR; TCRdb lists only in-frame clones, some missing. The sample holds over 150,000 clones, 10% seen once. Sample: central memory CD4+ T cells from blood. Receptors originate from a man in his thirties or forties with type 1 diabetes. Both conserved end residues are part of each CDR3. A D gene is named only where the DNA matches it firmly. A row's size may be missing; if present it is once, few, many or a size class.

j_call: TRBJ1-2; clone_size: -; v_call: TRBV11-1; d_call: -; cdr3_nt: TGTGCCAGCAGCCGGGGTCCCTATGGCTACACCTTC; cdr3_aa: CASSRGPYGYTF
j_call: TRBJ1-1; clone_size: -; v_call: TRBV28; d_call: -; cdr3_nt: TGTGCCAGCATAGTTTCCAGGGGTTTTACTGAAGCTTTCTTT; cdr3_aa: CASIVSRGFTEAFF
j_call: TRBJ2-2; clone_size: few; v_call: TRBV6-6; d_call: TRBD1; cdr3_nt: TGTGCCACCAGGGACAGAGCAAACACCGGGGAGCTGTTTTTT; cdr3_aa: CATRDRANTGELFF
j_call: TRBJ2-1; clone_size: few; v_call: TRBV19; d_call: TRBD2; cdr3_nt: TGTGCCAGTACAACTAGCGGGAGGGCCAATGAGCAGTTCTTC; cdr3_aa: CASTTSGRANEQFF
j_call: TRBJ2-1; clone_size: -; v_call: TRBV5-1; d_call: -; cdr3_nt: TGCGCCAGCAGCCGCACTGCCCCCCAGGGCGAGCAGTTCTTC; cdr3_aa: CASSRTAPQGEQFF
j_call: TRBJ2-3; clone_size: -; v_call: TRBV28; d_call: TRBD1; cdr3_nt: TGTGCCAGCAGCTGGACAGGGGGCATTACAGATACGCAGTATTTT; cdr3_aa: CASSWTGGITDTQYF
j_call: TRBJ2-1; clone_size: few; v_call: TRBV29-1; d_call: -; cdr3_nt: TGCAGCGACGCGAGGGCCCTTTACAATGAGCAGTTCTTC; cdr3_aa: CSDARALYNEQFF
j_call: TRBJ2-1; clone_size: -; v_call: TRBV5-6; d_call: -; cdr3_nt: TGTGCCAGCAGCCTGAGGTGGACAACCCAATACAATGAGCAGTTCTTC; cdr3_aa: CASSLRWTTQYNEQFF
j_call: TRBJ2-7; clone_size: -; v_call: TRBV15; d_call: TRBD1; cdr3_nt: TGTGCCACCAGCAGAGGGGGGACAGGGCTCCGTTCCAGCTACGAGCAGTACTTC; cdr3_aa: CATSRGGTGLRSSYEQYF
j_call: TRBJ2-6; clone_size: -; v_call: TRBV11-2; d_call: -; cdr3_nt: TGTGCCAGCAGCTCACGGGGGAGCTCTGGGGCCAACGTCCTGACTTTC; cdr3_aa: CASSSRGSSGANVLTF
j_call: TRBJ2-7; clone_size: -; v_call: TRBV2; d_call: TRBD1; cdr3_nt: TGTGCCAGCAGCGGGACAGGGATCATAGAGCAGTACTTC; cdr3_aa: CASSGTGIIEQYF
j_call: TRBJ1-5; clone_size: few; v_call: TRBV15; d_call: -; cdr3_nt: TGTGCCACCAGCAGATACGGGATTTACAATCAGCCCCAGCATTTT; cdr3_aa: CATSRYGIYNQPQHF
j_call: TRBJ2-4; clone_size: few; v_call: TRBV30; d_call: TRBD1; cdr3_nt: TGTGCCTGGACCCTTCCCGGGACAGCTTTGCTAGCCAAAAACATTCAGTACTTC; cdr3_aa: CAWTLPGTALLAKNIQYF
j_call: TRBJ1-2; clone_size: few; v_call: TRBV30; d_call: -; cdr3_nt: TGTGCCTGGAGCACGGGCTATGGCTACACCTTC; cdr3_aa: CAWSTGYGYTF
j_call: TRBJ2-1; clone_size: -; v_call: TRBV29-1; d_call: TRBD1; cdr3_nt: TGCAGCGTTTCACAGGGGGCGGGTGAGCAGTTCTTC; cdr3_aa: CSVSQGAGEQFF
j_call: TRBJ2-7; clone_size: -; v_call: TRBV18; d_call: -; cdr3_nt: TGTGCCAGCTCACCTCGGCCTACTAGAGTGTCTGACGAGCAGTACTTC; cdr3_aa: CASSPRPTRVSDEQYF
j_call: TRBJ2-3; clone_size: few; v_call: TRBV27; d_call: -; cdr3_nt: TGTGCCAGCAGTTTACGGCGGCTCTCCACAGATACGCAGTATTTT; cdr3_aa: CASSLRRLSTDTQYF
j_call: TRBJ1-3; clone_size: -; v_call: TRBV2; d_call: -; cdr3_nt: TGTGCCAGCAGACCCCAGGGTCCTGGAAACACCATATATTTT; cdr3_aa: CASRPQGPGNTIYF
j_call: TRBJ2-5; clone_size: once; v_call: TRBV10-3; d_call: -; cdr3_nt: TGTGCCATCAGTGAGGGTGCTACGGAGACCCAGTACTTC; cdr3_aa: CAISEGATETQYF
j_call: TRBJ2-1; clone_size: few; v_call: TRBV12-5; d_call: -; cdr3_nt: TGTGCTAGTGGTTTTGAACAGGGTTTCAATGAGCAGTTCTTC; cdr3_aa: CASGFEQGFNEQFF
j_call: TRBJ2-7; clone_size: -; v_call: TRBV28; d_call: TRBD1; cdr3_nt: TGTGCCAGCAGTCCCGGACAGGTGCGCCACGAGCAGTACTTC; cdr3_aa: CASSPGQVRHEQYF
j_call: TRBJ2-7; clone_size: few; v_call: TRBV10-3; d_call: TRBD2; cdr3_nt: TGTGCCATCAGTGAGTCCGCTAGCGGGACCTGGGAGCAGTACTTC; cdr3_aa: CAISESASGTWEQYF
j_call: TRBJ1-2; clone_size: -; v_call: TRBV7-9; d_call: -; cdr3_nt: TGTGCCAGCAGCCGAACAGGGAACTATGGCTACACCTTC; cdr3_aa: CASSRTGNYGYTF
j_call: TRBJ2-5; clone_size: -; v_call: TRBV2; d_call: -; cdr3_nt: TGTGCCAGCAAGGGCGGGCGCCAAGAGACCCAGTACTTC; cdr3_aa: CASKGGRQETQYF
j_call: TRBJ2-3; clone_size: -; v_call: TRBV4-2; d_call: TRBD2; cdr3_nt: TGTGCCAGCAGCCAAGATGCACTAGCGGGACTCACAGATACGCAGTATTTT; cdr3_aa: CASSQDALAGLTDTQYF
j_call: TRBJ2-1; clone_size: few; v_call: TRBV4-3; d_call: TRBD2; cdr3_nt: TGCGCCAGCAGCCAAGTTTCGGTAGCGGGAGAAAATGAGCAGTTCTTC; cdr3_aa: CASSQVSVAGENEQFF
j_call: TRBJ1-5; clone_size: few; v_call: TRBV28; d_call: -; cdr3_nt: TGTGCCAGCAGTCCTACGGGAGAAGACTATAGCAATCAGCCCCAGCATTTT; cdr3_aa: CASSPTGEDYSNQPQHF
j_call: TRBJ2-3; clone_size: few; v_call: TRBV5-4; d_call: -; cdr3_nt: TGTGCCAGCAGCTTGGCCTCGACAGGACTCACAGATACGCAGTATTTT; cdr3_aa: CASSLASTGLTDTQYF
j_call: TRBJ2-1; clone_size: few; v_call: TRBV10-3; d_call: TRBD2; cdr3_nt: TGTGCCATCCTCGGGACTAGCGGCAATGAGCAGTTCTTC; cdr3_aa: CAILGTSGNEQFF
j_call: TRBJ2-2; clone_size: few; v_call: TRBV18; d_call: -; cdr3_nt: TGTGCCAGCTCTACGACGGGTCAGCAGGGCACCGGGGAGCTGTTTTTT; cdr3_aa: CASSTTGQQGTGELFF
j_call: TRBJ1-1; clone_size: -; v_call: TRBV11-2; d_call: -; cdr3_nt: TGTGCCAGCAGCTTAACCGGCAGAGGGACTGAAGCTTTCTTT; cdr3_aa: CASSLTGRGTEAFF
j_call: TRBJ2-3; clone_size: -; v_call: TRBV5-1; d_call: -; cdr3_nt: TGCGCCAGCAGCGGATACGGTGGAGCCGGCACAGATACGCAGTATTTT; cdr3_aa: CASSGYGGAGTDTQYF
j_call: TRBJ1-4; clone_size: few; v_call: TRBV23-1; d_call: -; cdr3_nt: TGCGCCAGCAGGGCAGGAGGCGAAAAACTGTTTTTT; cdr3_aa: CASRAGGEKLFF
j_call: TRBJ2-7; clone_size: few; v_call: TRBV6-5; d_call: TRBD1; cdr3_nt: TGTGCCAGCAGTTTCCCGGGACAGGGGTATGATCCCGAGCAGTACTTC; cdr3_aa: CASSFPGQGYDPEQYF
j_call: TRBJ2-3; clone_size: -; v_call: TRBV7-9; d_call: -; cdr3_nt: TGTGCCAGCAGCCCATCGGGTGGCACAGATACGCAGTATTTT; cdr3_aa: CASSPSGGTDTQYF
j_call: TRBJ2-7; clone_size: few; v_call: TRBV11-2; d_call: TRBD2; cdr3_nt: TGTGCCAGCAGCTTCGAGCGGGGGCACTACGAGCAGTACTTC; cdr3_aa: CASSFERGHYEQYF